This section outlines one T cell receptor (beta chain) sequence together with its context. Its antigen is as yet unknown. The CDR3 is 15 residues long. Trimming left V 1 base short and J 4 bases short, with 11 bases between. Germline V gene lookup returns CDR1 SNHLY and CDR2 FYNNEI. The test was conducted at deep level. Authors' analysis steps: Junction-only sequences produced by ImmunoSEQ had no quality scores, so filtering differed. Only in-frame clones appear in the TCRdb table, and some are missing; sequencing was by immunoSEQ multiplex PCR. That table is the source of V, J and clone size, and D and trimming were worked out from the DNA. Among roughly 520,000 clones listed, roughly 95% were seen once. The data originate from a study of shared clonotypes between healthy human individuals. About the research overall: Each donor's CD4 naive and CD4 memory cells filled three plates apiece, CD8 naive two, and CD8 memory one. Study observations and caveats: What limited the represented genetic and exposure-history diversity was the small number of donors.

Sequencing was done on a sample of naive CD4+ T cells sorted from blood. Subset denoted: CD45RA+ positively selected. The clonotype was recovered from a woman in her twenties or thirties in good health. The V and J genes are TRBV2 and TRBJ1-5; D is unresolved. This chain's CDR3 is CASSEGWTANQPQHF. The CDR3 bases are TGTGCCAGCAGTGAAGGATGGACGGCGAATCAGCCCCAGCATTTT.